These 21 T cell receptor beta chains were all obtained from the same sample, sequenced in a study of blood T cell repertoires in COVID-19. Some clones are missing from TCRdb's copy, which holds only in-frame ones; the method was immunoSEQ multiplex PCR. The table records roughly 380,000 clones, almost 90% of them present only once. The sequenced sample consisted of PBMCs or T cells enriched from blood (not recorded which). The origin of the receptors is a woman aged 25 to 39 who had been exposed to COVID-19.

The rearrangement uses TRBV15 and TRBJ1-5; 7 bases fit TRBD1. The junction had 6 bases not matched to a gene; V was cut back by 1 base and J by 3 bases. The CDR3 runs to 16 residues. Germline V lookup: CDR1 LNHNV, CDR2 YYDKDF (reference sequence). The CDR3 reads CATSRVEGQNNQPQHF. The CDR3 DNA sequence: TGTGCCACCAGCAGAGTAGAGGGACAGAACAATCAGCCCCAGCATTTT. The complete variable domain, with remaining parts taken from reference TRBV15 and TRBJ1-5, reads DAMVIQNPRYQVTQFGKPVTLSCSQTLNHNVMYWYQQKSSQAPKLLFHYYDKDFNNEADTPDNFQSRRPNTSFCFLDIRSPGLGDTAMYLCATSRVEGQNNQPQHFGDGTRLSIL.

V usage is TRBV6-5 and J usage is TRBJ2-1; 10 bases fit TRBD2. The CDR3 consists of 13 residues. J lost 14 bases, V lost 7 bases, and 11 bases had no gene match. Germline V gene lookup returns CDR1 MNHEY and CDR2 SVGAGI. CDR3 sequence: CASTHSGTSVEFF. Written as DNA, the CDR3 is TGTGCCAGCACCCATTCCGGGACTAGCGTAGAGTTCTTC.

This chain joins TRBV27 and TRBJ1-4; the match to TRBD1 covers 7 bases. From germline, CDR1 is MNHEY and CDR2 SMNVEV (reference sequence). V lost 7 bases and J lost 4; bases outside the gene matches: 9. This CDR3 comprises 15 residues. CDR3 protein: CASTRGTAFNEKLFF. CDR3 in DNA: TGTGCCAGCACGAGAGGGACAGCATTTAATGAAAAACTGTTTTTT.

The V and J genes are TRBV21-1 and TRBJ2-7; no check of the table's D call, TRBD2, against the DNA was made. TRBV21-1 is tagged as a pseudogene. This CDR3 region has 17 residues. CDR3 in amino acids: CASSKGTANHCGGEQYF. The CDR3, as DNA: TGTGCCAGCAGCAAAGGCACAGCCAACCATTGTGGAGGCGAGCAGTACTTC.

This clone was recorded once. This chain connects TRBV24-1 to TRBJ2-1; 7 nucleotides agree with TRBD2. Trimming cost V 5 bases and J 0 bases; bases outside gene matches: 12. Germline CDR1 reads KGHDR; CDR2 reads SFDVKD. This CDR3 contains 18 residues. CDR3 DNA sequence: TGTGCCACCAGTGTTCCTAGCGGTCGGTTTAGCTCCTACAATGAGCAGTTCTTC. Translating gives CATSVPSGRFSSYNEQFF.

The chain couples TRBV19 to TRBJ2-7; 12 nucleotides align to TRBD2. V was pared by 5 bases and J by 0 bases, with 5 bases of the junction left unmatched. This CDR3 has 16 amino acids. Germline assignment: CDR1 LNHDA and CDR2 SQIVND (reference sequence). CDR3 loop: CASSARTSGISYEQYF. The CDR3 DNA sequence: TGTGCCAGTAGTGCCCGGACTAGCGGGATCTCCTACGAGCAGTACTTC.

The genes are TRBV5-1 and TRBJ1-2, with D hard to call. Germline CDR1 SGHRS, CDR2 YFSETQ. V dropped 4 bases and J dropped 6 bases, with 19 bases sitting between them. The CDR3 runs to 15 residues. The CDR3 sequence is CASSHPGEATNGYTF. The CDR3 coding sequence is TGCGCCAGCAGCCACCCCGGTGAGGCTACGAATGGCTACACCTTC.

The gene calls are TRBV9 and TRBJ1-2, with 8 bases fitting TRBD1. J gave up 5 bases and V 3 bases, and 12 bases lay outside the gene matches. Looked up from germline, CDR1 is SGDLS and CDR2 is YYNGEE. The CDR3 loop spans 16 amino acids. The CDR3 spells CASSGTSGGAWYGYTF. DNA of the CDR3: TGTGCCAGCAGCGGAACCTCAGGGGGCGCATGGTATGGCTACACCTTC. Full variable domain (rest looked up from reference TRBV9 and TRBJ1-2): DSGVTQTPKHLITATGQRVTLRCSPRSGDLSVYWYQQSLDQGLQFLIQYYNGEERAKGNILERFSAQQFPDLHSELNLSSLELGDSALYFCASSGTSGGAWYGYTFGSGTRLTVV.

This clone has just a few counts. This chain links TRBV27 with TRBJ1-1; 7 nucleotides match TRBD1. Losses at the gene ends were 2 bases for V and 3 bases for J; bases not matched to a gene: 6. This CDR3 has 15 amino acids. The germline V gene has CDR1 MNHEY and CDR2 SMNVEV (reference sequence). Here the CDR3 DNA reads TGTGCCAGCAGTTTAATCGGCAGGGGGGACACTGAAGCTTTCTTT. Its translation is CASSLIGRGDTEAFF.

This sequence joins TRBV7-6 and TRBJ2-5; 13 bases are a match to TRBD2. CDR1 is SGHVS and CDR2 is FNYEAQ in the germline V gene. With V trimmed by 5 bases and J by 7 bases, 10 bases remained unmatched. The CDR3 extends over 16 amino acids. The CDR3 sequence is CASSPTDGLAGATQYF. DNA of the CDR3: TGTGCCAGCAGCCCGACCGACGGACTAGCGGGAGCGACCCAGTACTTC.

The chain couples TRBV5-1 to TRBJ1-1; 7 positions match TRBD1. V lost 4 bases to trimming and J lost 4 bases; unmatched junction nucleotides: 13. This CDR3 is 16 amino acids long. Germline assignment: CDR1 SGHRS and CDR2 YFSETQ. This chain's CDR3 is CASSHRGDRTLTEAFF. The CDR3 DNA follows: TGCGCCAGCAGCCACCGAGGGGACAGAACCCTCACTGAAGCTTTCTTT.

This chain connects TRBV18 to TRBJ2-7; D is unclear. This CDR3 comprises 12 residues. V was pared by 3 bases and J by 4 bases, with 7 bases between. Germline values: CDR1 KGHSH, CDR2 LQKENI. Here the CDR3 DNA reads TGTGCCAGCTCACCCGACACATACGAGCAGTACTTC. Protein product: CASSPDTYEQYF.

This clone was recorded a few times. The rearrangement uses TRBV5-6 and TRBJ1-1; the D gene is possibly TRBD1 (5 bases). The germline V gene has CDR1 SGHDT and CDR2 YYEEEE. This CDR3 contains 15 residues. Trimming took off 5 bases at V and 4 bases at J, with 18 bases between the two ends. CDR3 DNA: TGTGCCAGCAGAAAAACGGAGGGGCCGGGCACTGAAGCTTTCTTT. Protein sequence: CASRKTEGPGTEAFF.

The J gene is TRBJ2-1, the V gene TRBV28, with 8 bases lining up with TRBD1. The CDR3 is made up of 15 amino acids. Germline CDR1 reads MDHEN; CDR2 reads SYDVKM. The V and J ends lost 6 bases and 2 bases, in that order; junction bases with no gene match: 6. CDR3 sequence reads: CASSTLGQAYNEQFF. For the CDR3, the DNA is TGTGCCAGCAGCACTCTGGGACAGGCCTACAATGAGCAGTTCTTC.

This clone is a singleton in its sample. This chain joins TRBV27 and TRBJ2-7, with 8 positions matching TRBD2. Germline V gives CDR1 MNHEY, CDR2 SMNVEV (reference sequence). V was clipped by 3 bases and J by 7 bases; unmatched bases: 2. The CDR3 has 12 residues. As DNA, the CDR3 is TGTGCCAGCAGTTTTCTAGCGGGTGAGCAGTACTTC. Protein: CASSFLAGEQYF.

The chain has TRBV2 and TRBJ2-1, with 10 positions matching TRBD2. The germline V gene has CDR1 SNHLY and CDR2 FYNNEI. The CDR3 spans 14 residues. After removal of 5 bases from V and 6 bases from J, the junction contained 4 bases not matched to a gene. The DNA of the CDR3 is TGTGCCAGCAGTATAGCGGGAGGAAGCAATGAGCAGTTCTTC. Protein sequence: CASSIAGGSNEQFF.

The rearrangement uses TRBV25-1 and TRBJ1-5; a possible D gene is TRBD1 (6 bases). The CDR3 covers 14 residues. V was pared by 2 bases and J by 7 bases, with 12 bases between. Germline CDR1 reads MGHDK; CDR2 reads SYGVNS. CDR3 sequence: CASSETTGSQPQHF. CDR3 sequence (DNA): TGTGCCAGCAGTGAAACTACAGGGAGCCAGCCCCAGCATTTT.

The chain employs TRBV27 and TRBJ1-1, with 9 bases identical to TRBD1. This CDR3 is 14 amino acids long. The germline V gene encodes CDR1 MNHEY and CDR2 SMNVEV (reference sequence). With 7 bases clipped from V and 6 bases from J, the junction kept 9 bases outside the gene matches. CDR3 sequence: CASMKDRGRAEAFF. CDR3 bases: TGTGCCAGCATGAAGGACAGGGGTCGTGCTGAAGCTTTCTTT.

This sequence joins TRBV6-5 and TRBJ2-1, with 8 bases lining up with TRBD2. Unmatched junction bases numbered 0, after V lost 5 bases and J lost 3 bases. Germline V gene data show CDR1 as MNHEY and CDR2 as SVGAGI. CDR3 length: 13 amino acids. This chain's CDR3 is CASSLAGYNEQFF. CDR3 sequence (DNA): TGTGCCAGCAGTCTAGCGGGCTACAATGAGCAGTTCTTC.

The chain carries TRBV30 and TRBJ2-1; 10 bases line up with TRBD2. The ends lost 2 bases at V and 9 bases at J; junction bases unmatched: 13. Per germline, CDR1 GTSNPN and CDR2 SVGIG (reference sequence). The length of the CDR3 is 16 residues. CDR3 amino acids: CAWSSGLAGVFSEQFF. DNA of the CDR3: TGTGCCTGGAGTTCCGGTCTAGCGGGAGTTTTTAGTGAGCAGTTCTTC.

The V and J genes are TRBV10-2 and TRBJ2-3; 10 bases line up with TRBD2. Trimming cost V 8 bases and J 1 base; bases outside gene matches: 12. CDR3 size: 17 residues. CDR1 and CDR2 (germline): WSHSY, SAAADI. CDR3 loop: CASPASGSGVGTDTQYF. DNA for the CDR3: TGCGCCAGCCCAGCTAGCGGGAGTGGAGTAGGCACAGATACGCAGTATTTT.